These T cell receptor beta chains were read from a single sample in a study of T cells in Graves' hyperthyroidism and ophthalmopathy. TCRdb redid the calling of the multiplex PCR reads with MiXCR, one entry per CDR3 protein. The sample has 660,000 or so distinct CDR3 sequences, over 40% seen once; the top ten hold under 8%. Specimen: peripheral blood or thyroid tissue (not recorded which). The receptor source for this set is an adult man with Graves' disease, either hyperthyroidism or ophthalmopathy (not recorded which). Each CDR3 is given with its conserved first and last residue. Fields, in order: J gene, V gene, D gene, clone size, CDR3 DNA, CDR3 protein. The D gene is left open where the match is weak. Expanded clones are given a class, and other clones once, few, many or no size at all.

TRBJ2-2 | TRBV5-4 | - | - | TGTGCCAGCAGCTTGGACAGTCACACCGGGGAGCTGTTTTTT | CASSLDSHTGELFF
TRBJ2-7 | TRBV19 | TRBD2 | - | TGTGCCACTAGCGGGAGGGGTCTCAATGCTTACGAGCAGTACTTC | CATSGRGLNAYEQYF
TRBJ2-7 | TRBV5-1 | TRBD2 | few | TGCGCCAGCAGCGGAAGGACTAGCGGGGTGTTCTACGAGCAGTACTTC | CASSGRTSGVFYEQYF
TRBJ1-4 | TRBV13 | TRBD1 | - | TGTGCCAGCAGCGTGGGACCCGGGACAGGGTTAAATGAAAAACTGTTTTTT | CASSVGPGTGLNEKLFF
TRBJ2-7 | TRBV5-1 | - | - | TGCGCCAGCAGCACCGGTCCGGGATACGAGCAGTACTTC | CASSTGPGYEQYF
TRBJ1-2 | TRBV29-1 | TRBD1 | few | TGCAGCGTTGAAGAAAAGGGAGGGGGACAGGGGGCCTATGGCTACACCTTC | CSVEEKGGGQGAYGYTF
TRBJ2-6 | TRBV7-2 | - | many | TGTGCCAGCACCCTTGAGGGGAGCTCTGGGGCCAACGTCCTGACTTTC | CASTLEGSSGANVLTF
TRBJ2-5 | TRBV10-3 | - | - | TGTGCCATCAGTGACAGACAGTACTTC | CAISDRQYF
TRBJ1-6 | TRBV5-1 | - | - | TGCGCCAGCAGCTTGGTGACAGGTCTTTCACCCCTCCACTTT | CASSLVTGLSPLHF
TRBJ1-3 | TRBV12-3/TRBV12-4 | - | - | TGTGCCAGCAGTTCCTCAGGGCATCCTGGAAACACCATATATTTT | CASSSSGHPGNTIYF
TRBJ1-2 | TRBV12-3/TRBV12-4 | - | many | TGTGCCAGCAGTTACGGCCGGTCCTATGGCTACACCTTC | CASSYGRSYGYTF
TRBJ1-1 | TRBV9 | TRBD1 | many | TGTGCCAGCAGCCTAGGGACAGGGGGCGCGACTGAAGCTTTCTTT | CASSLGTGGATEAFF
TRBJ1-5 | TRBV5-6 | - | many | TGTGCCAGCAGCTATCAGCAGGGGTGGCAGCCCCAGCATTTT | CASSYQQGWQPQHF
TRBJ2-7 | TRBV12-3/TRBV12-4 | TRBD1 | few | TGTGCCAGCAGCCCCCTGGGACAGGGCGTCTACGAGCAGTACTTC | CASSPLGQGVYEQYF
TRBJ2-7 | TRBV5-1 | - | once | TGCGCCAGCAGCTTGGCGGCACAGGGAAATTCCTACGAGCAGTACTTC | CASSLAAQGNSYEQYF
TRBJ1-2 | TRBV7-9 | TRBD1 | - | TGTGCCAGCAGCCCGCAACCGGACAGGGACTCCTATGGCTACACCTTC | CASSPQPDRDSYGYTF
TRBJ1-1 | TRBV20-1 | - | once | TGCAGTGCTAGTGGTTTGGGTCGAGGATGGACTGAAGCTTTCTTT | CSASGLGRGWTEAFF
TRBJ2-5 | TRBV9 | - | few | TGTGCCAGCAGCGTAGGGTTAGGGCGGGAAGAGACCCAGTACTTC | CASSVGLGREETQYF
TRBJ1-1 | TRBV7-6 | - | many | TGTGCCAGCAGCTTAGGACGGGGCTGGAACACTGAAGCTTTCTTT | CASSLGRGWNTEAFF
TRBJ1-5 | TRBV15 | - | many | TGTGCCACCAGTAGCTGGGAGAGTAGCAATCAGCCCCAGCATTTT | CATSSWESSNQPQHF
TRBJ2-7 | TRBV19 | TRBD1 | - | TGTGCCAGTAGCCGACGACAGGGGACCTACGAGCAGTACTTC | CASSRRQGTYEQYF
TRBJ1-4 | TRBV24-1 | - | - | TGTGCCACCAGTGATACCCAGACAGCAACTAATGAAAAACTGTTTTTT | CATSDTQTATNEKLFF
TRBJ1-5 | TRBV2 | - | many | TGTGCCAGCAGTTCGTCGGGCAATCAGCCCCAGCATTTT | CASSSSGNQPQHF
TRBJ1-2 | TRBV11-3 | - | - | TGTGCCAGCAGCTTAGAGACCCGGAGCTATGGCTACACCTTC | CASSLETRSYGYTF
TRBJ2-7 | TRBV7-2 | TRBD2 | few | TGTGCCAGCAGCTTCGGGGGCGGGAGGGCCTACGAGCAGTACTTC | CASSFGGGRAYEQYF
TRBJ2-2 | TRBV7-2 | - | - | TGTGCCAGCAGCCAGGGGAGCGGAGGGCCTCCCACCGGGGAGCTGTTTTTT | CASSQGSGGPPTGELFF